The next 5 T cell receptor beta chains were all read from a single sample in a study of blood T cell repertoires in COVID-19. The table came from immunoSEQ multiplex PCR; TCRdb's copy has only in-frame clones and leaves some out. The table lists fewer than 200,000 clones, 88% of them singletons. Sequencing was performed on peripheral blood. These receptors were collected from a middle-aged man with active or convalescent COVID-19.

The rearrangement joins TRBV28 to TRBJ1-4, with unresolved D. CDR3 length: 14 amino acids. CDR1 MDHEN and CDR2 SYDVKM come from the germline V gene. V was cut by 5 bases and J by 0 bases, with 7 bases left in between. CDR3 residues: CASSTPATNEKLFF. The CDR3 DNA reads TGTGCCAGCAGTACACCCGCAACTAATGAAAAACTGTTTTTT.

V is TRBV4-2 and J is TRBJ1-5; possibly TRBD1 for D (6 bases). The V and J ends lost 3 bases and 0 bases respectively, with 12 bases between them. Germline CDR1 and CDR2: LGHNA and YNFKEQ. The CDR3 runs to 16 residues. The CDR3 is CASSQGDIYSNQPQHF. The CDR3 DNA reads TGTGCCAGCAGCCAGGGGGACATTTATAGCAATCAGCCCCAGCATTTT.

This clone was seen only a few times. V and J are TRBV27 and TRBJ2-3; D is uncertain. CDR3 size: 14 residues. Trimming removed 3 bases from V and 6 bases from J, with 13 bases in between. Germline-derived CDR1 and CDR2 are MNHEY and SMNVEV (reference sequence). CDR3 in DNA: TGTGCCAGCAGTTTTACTGCCATGTCGGATACGCAGTATTTT. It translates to CASSFTAMSDTQYF.

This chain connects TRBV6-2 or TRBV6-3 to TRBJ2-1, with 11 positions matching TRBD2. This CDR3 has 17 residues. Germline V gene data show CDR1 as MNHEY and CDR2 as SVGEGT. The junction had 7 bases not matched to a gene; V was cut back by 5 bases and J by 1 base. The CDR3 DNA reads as TGTGCCAGCAGTGTTGGGACTAGCGGTTATTCCTACAATGAGCAGTTCTTC. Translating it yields CASSVGTSGYSYNEQFF.

The CDR3 sequence: CASSAAGSGYGYTF. CDR3 DNA: TGTGCCAGCAGCGCAGCGGGTTCGGGCTATGGCTACACCTTC. The chain employs TRBV4-2 and TRBJ1-2; D gene ambiguous. This CDR3 has 14 amino acids. Germline loops: CDR1 LGHNA, CDR2 YNFKEQ. V shed 5 bases and J shed 4 bases, with 14 bases lying between them.